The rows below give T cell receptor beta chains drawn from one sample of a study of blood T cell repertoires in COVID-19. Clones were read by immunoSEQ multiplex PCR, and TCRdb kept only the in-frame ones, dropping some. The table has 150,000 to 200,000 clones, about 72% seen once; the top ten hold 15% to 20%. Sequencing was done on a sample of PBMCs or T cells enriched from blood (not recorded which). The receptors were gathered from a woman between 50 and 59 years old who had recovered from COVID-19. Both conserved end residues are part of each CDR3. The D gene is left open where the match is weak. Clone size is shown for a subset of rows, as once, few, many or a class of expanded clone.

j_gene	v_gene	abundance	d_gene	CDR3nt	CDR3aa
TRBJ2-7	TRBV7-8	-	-	TGTGCCAGCAGCTTAGCGGGCCACGAGCAGTACTTC	CASSLAGHEQYF
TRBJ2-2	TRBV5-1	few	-	TGCGCCAGCAGCTTGGTGCCGGACAGAATCTACACCGGGGAGCTGTTTTTT	CASSLVPDRIYTGELFF
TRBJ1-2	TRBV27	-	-	TGTGCCAGCAGTTTATCTAGCGGGGCGAGCTATGGCTACACCTTC	CASSLSSGASYGYTF
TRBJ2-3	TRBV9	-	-	TGTGCCAGCAGCGCACTACAGGGTACTCTCGGCACAGATACGCAGTATTTT	CASSALQGTLGTDTQYF
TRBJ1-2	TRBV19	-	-	TGTGCCAGTAGCGCTACAGAATTCTATGGCTACACCTTC	CASSATEFYGYTF
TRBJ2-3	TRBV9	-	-	TGTGCCAGCAGCGCTAGGGGATGGGGCACAGATACGCAGTATTTT	CASSARGWGTDTQYF
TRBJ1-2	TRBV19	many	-	TGTGCCAGTAGTATAGCCGCGACAGCTTATGACTATGGCTACACCTTC	CASSIAATAYDYGYTF
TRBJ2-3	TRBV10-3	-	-	TGTGCCATCAAACGGGAGTGGGGCACAGATACGCAGTATTTT	CAIKREWGTDTQYF
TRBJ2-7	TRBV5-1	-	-	TGCGCCAGCCAGAGACCCCTAGGAGACTCCTACGAGCAGTACTTC	CASQRPLGDSYEQYF
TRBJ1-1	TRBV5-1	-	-	TGCGCCAGCAGCTTCCCGGACAGGAACACTGAAGCTTTCTTT	CASSFPDRNTEAFF
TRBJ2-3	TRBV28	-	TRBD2	TGTGCCAGCAGTACCCTTGGACTAGCGGGGAGCACAGATACGCAGTATTTT	CASSTLGLAGSTDTQYF
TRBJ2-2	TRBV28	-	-	TGTGCCAGCAGTCCGGCGGGCATCGTTACCGGGGAGCTGTTTTTT	CASSPAGIVTGELFF
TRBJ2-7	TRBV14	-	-	TGTGCCAGCAGCCAGGCTCCGGACAGCTACTACGAGCAGTACTTC	CASSQAPDSYYEQYF
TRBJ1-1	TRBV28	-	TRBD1	TGTGCCAGCAAGACAGGGATTATCACTGAAGCTTTCTTT	CASKTGIITEAFF
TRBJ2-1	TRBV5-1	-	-	TGCGCCAGCAGCTTGGAACAACCCAGCTCCTACAATGAGCAGTTCTTC	CASSLEQPSSYNEQFF
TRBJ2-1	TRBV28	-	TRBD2	TGTGCCAGCAGTTCCCCCCTGGTAGCGGGAGATGAGCAGTTCTTC	CASSSPLVAGDEQFF
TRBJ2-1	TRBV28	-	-	TGTGCCAGCACCACTTCCAGGGGTGAGCAGTTCTTC	CASTTSRGEQFF
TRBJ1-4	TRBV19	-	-	TGTGCCAGTAGTATTCCCGGGACAAGTGGGAAAAAACTGTTTTTT	CASSIPGTSGKKLFF
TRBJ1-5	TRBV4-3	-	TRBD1	TGCGCCAGCAGCCTCTCGTTGACAGGGCCCCAGCCCCAGCATTTT	CASSLSLTGPQPQHF
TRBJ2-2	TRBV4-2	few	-	TGTGCCAGCAGCCAAGTCGTTTTAAGGGGCCGTGCCGGGGAGCTGTTTTTT	CASSQVVLRGRAGELFF
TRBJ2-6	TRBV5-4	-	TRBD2	TGTGCCAGCAGCTGGACTAGCGGGACTGGGGCCAACGTCCTGACTTTC	CASSWTSGTGANVLTF